Each of the 6 T cell receptor beta chains below was sequenced from the same sample in a study of shared clonotypes between healthy human individuals. Sequencing used immunoSEQ multiplex PCR; TCRdb keeps in-frame clones, though not all of them. The repertoire consists of some 100,000 clones, with around 68% occurring once and the leading ten covering 24%. The sample comprised memory CD8+ T cells sorted from blood. Subset defined: CD45RO+ cells pooled with CCR7-negative TemRA cells. All receptors derive from a woman aged 30 to 39 in good health.

This clone occurred many times. The chain has TRBV6-1 and TRBJ1-5; D may be TRBD1 (6 bases). Germline lookup yields CDR1 MNHNS and CDR2 SASEGT. The CDR3 has 15 amino acids. V was pared by 1 base and J by 6 bases, with 13 bases between. The CDR3 reads CASSEEAGAGQPQHF. Here the CDR3 DNA reads TGTGCCAGCAGTGAAGAAGCGGGGGCGGGTCAGCCCCAGCATTTT.

This clone was seen just once. The rearrangement uses TRBV10-1 and TRBJ2-1; 8 bases fit TRBD2. The CDR3 is 16 amino acids. J was trimmed by 3 bases and V by 6 bases; bases with no gene match: 10. From germline, CDR1 is WNHNN and CDR2 SYGVQD (reference sequence). The CDR3 bases are TGCGCCAGCAGCGGCGCCGCGGCGGGGGGCTACAATGAGCAGTTCTTC. This sequence encodes CASSGAAAGGYNEQFF.

V and J are TRBV28 and TRBJ1-2; TRBD1 matches at 7 bases. V gave up 4 bases and J gave up 3 bases; unmatched junction bases: 14. The CDR3 is 17 amino acids. Germline V lookup: CDR1 MDHEN, CDR2 SYDVKM. The CDR3: CASSSRKGTAIYYGYTF. The CDR3 coding sequence is TGTGCCAGCAGTTCACGAAAAGGGACAGCCATTTACTATGGCTACACCTTC.

This chain uses TRBV28 with TRBJ2-7; D is unclear. This CDR3 has 16 residues. CDR1 and CDR2 (germline): MDHEN, SYDVKM. V was pared by 4 bases and J by 0 bases, with 16 bases between. CDR3 DNA: TGTGCCAGCAGTTCCCCCGAGGAGCGACACTCCTACGAGCAGTACTTC. It specifies CASSSPEERHSYEQYF.

The genes are TRBV7-9 and TRBJ1-2; 7 nucleotides agree with TRBD1. From germline, CDR1 is SEHNR and CDR2 FQNEAQ (reference sequence). This CDR3 has 15 residues. The junction had 6 bases not matched to a gene; V was cut back by 2 bases and J by 3 bases. CDR3 nucleotide sequence: TGTGCCAGCAGCTTACCGACAGGGTTTGACTATGGCTACACCTTC. Translation: CASSLPTGFDYGYTF. The whole variable domain, remainder taken from reference TRBV7-9 and TRBJ1-2, is DTGVSQNPRHKITKRGQNVTFRCDPISEHNRLYWYRQTLGQGPEFLTYFQNEAQLEKSRLLSDRFSAERPKGSFSTLEIQRTEQGDSAMYLCASSLPTGFDYGYTFGSGTRLTVV.

This clone occurred a few times. The same CDR3 is also encoded by other DNA sequences in this sample. The V and J genes are TRBV6-4 and TRBJ2-1, with D uncertain. The V and J ends lost 2 bases and 6 bases respectively, with 11 bases between them. There are 14 residues in the CDR3. Germline assignment: CDR1 MRHNA and CDR2 SNTAGT. The CDR3, as DNA: TGTGCCAGCAGTGACAGGGTTTCCGGCAATGAGCAGTTCTTC. Translation gives CASSDRVSGNEQFF.